This TCR beta chain was obtained from a study of CXCR3-negative and CXCR3-positive naive CD8 T cells. On this clonotype itself: Its antigen remains unidentified.

Study-wide findings and caveats: Compared with CXCR3-negative naive cells, CXCR3-positive naive cells showed more hydrophobic TRB CDR3s. Similar TRBV-TRBJ usage characterized naive CXCR3-negative and CXCR3-positive cells; memory cells differed.

The libraries of TRB cDNA were prepared using 5' RACE with UMI labels. TCRdb re-analyzed the 5' RACE reads; it lists each CDR3 protein once, without DNA. The specimen's table records 130,000 or so distinct CDR3 sequences. Researchers sorted roughly 310,000 cells of each CD8+ T cell subset in triplicate. Naive CD8+ T cells carried a CD45RO-CCR7+CD27+CD95- phenotype. The CDR3 consists of 15 residues. Germline CDR1 is MDHEN and CDR2 is SYDVKM. The chain joins TRBV28 to TRBJ2-7. The receptor's source is a human donor in good health. Some clones in this sample may be carry-over from other donors' samples. Sequencing was performed on naive CXCR3+ CD8+ T cells from blood. Subset denoted: CD45RO-CCR7+CD27+CD95- naive CD8+ T cells expressing CXCR3 (TNR3+). The CDR3 here is CASSSRLREAYEQYF.